Listed below are T cell receptor beta chains from one sample, sequenced in a study of cytomegalovirus exposure and HLA in healthy donors. Using immunoSEQ multiplex PCR, the repertoire was profiled, and TCRdb retains in-frame clones only, with some absent. The sample contains 120,000 or so clones, roughly 68% of which appear only once. The sequenced sample consisted of PBMCs. Receptor source: a woman between 45 and 60 years old in good health and CMV-seropositive. Each CDR3 is given with its conserved first and last residue. Fields, in order: D gene, V gene, J gene, clone size, CDR3 protein, CDR3 DNA. D genes are given only for firm matches. Clone size is given for some rows only: seen once, a few or many times, or a class if the clone is expanded.

d_call: .; v_call: TRBV4-2; j_call: TRBJ1-1; clone_size: .; cdr3_aa: CARAFLFPNTEAFF; cdr3_nt: TGTGCCAGAGCCTTCTTGTTCCCGAACACTGAAGCTTTCTTT
d_call: .; v_call: TRBV30; j_call: TRBJ2-7; clone_size: .; cdr3_aa: CAWTRSGLSYEQYF; cdr3_nt: TGTGCCTGGACACGTAGCGGCCTTTCCTACGAGCAGTACTTC
d_call: .; v_call: TRBV7-9; j_call: TRBJ2-3; clone_size: .; cdr3_aa: CASSLEARTTDTQYF; cdr3_nt: TGTGCCAGCAGCTTAGAGGCTAGAACCACAGATACGCAGTATTTT
d_call: .; v_call: TRBV7-9; j_call: TRBJ2-2; clone_size: .; cdr3_aa: CASSFTGLPLLRDTGELFF; cdr3_nt: TGTGCCAGCAGCTTTACGGGATTACCCCTCTTAAGGGACACCGGGGAGCTGTTTTTT
d_call: .; v_call: TRBV5-4; j_call: TRBJ1-2; clone_size: .; cdr3_aa: CASSQGQPRNYGYTF; cdr3_nt: TGTGCCAGCAGCCAGGGACAACCACGAAACTATGGCTACACCTTC
d_call: TRBD2; v_call: TRBV5-4; j_call: TRBJ2-5; clone_size: few; cdr3_aa: CASSLPGGDRETQYF; cdr3_nt: TGTGCCAGCAGCTTACCGGGAGGAGACAGAGAGACCCAGTACTTC
d_call: .; v_call: TRBV9; j_call: TRBJ1-2; clone_size: few; cdr3_aa: CASSVLAGYGYTF; cdr3_nt: TGTGCCAGCAGCGTTTTGGCGGGCTATGGCTACACCTTC
d_call: TRBD1; v_call: TRBV19; j_call: TRBJ2-5; clone_size: .; cdr3_aa: CASTGTGGFQETQYF; cdr3_nt: TGTGCCAGTACTGGGACAGGGGGTTTCCAAGAGACCCAGTACTTC
d_call: TRBD1; v_call: TRBV11-2; j_call: TRBJ1-6; clone_size: .; cdr3_aa: CASSLEDRGHSPLHF; cdr3_nt: TGTGCCAGCAGCTTAGAGGACAGGGGTCATTCACCCCTCCACTTT
d_call: .; v_call: TRBV4-2; j_call: TRBJ2-7; clone_size: .; cdr3_aa: CASSPMGMNEQYF; cdr3_nt: TGTGCCAGCAGCCCTATGGGCATGAACGAGCAGTACTTC
d_call: TRBD2; v_call: TRBV2; j_call: TRBJ2-3; clone_size: few; cdr3_aa: CASTRTSIADTQYF; cdr3_nt: TGTGCCAGCACCAGGACTAGTATCGCAGATACGCAGTATTTT
d_call: .; v_call: TRBV5-8; j_call: TRBJ2-3; clone_size: .; cdr3_aa: CASTRGSTDTQYF; cdr3_nt: TGTGCCAGCACGCGCGGGTCGACAGATACGCAGTATTTT
d_call: .; v_call: TRBV13; j_call: TRBJ2-1; clone_size: .; cdr3_aa: CASSHGILGNEQFF; cdr3_nt: TGTGCCAGCAGCCACGGGATCCTGGGCAATGAGCAGTTCTTC
d_call: TRBD1; v_call: TRBV6-5; j_call: TRBJ1-3; clone_size: .; cdr3_aa: CASRRKTGGRNTIYF; cdr3_nt: TGTGCCAGCAGAAGGAAAACAGGGGGCAGAAACACCATATATTTT
d_call: .; v_call: TRBV7-9; j_call: TRBJ1-4; clone_size: .; cdr3_aa: CASSFRDQGGEKLFF; cdr3_nt: TGTGCCAGCAGCTTCCGGGACCAGGGAGGAGAAAAACTGTTTTTT
d_call: .; v_call: TRBV18; j_call: TRBJ2-5; clone_size: .; cdr3_aa: CASSPLGAAQETQYF; cdr3_nt: TGTGCCAGCTCACCTCTCGGAGCGGCCCAAGAGACCCAGTACTTC
d_call: TRBD2; v_call: TRBV15; j_call: TRBJ2-3; clone_size: .; cdr3_aa: CATSRDPSGPSTDTQYF; cdr3_nt: TGTGCCACCAGCAGAGATCCTAGCGGGCCTAGCACAGATACGCAGTATTTT
d_call: .; v_call: TRBV2; j_call: TRBJ1-2; clone_size: .; cdr3_aa: CASSDSDRRYGYTF; cdr3_nt: TGTGCCAGCAGTGATTCCGACCGGAGGTATGGCTACACCTTC
d_call: .; v_call: TRBV4-3; j_call: TRBJ1-5; clone_size: .; cdr3_aa: CASSQRVAQPQHF; cdr3_nt: TGCGCCAGCAGCCAACGGGTCGCACAGCCCCAGCATTTT
d_call: TRBD2; v_call: TRBV12-5; j_call: TRBJ2-3; clone_size: once; cdr3_aa: CASGQAGAGTDTQYF; cdr3_nt: TGTGCTAGTGGTCAAGCGGGGGCCGGCACAGATACGCAGTATTTT
d_call: TRBD1; v_call: TRBV7-9; j_call: TRBJ1-2; clone_size: .; cdr3_aa: CASSSLTGNYGYTF; cdr3_nt: TGTGCCAGCAGCTCTCTGACAGGGAACTATGGCTACACCTTC
d_call: .; v_call: TRBV19; j_call: TRBJ2-2; clone_size: .; cdr3_aa: CASSIGVGPSTGELFF; cdr3_nt: TGTGCCAGTAGTATAGGGGTGGGGCCTAGCACCGGGGAGCTGTTTTTT
d_call: TRBD1; v_call: TRBV25-1; j_call: TRBJ1-2; clone_size: few; cdr3_aa: CASRGQQGYTF; cdr3_nt: TGTGCCAGCAGGGGACAGCAGGGCTACACCTTC
d_call: TRBD1; v_call: TRBV7-6; j_call: TRBJ2-7; clone_size: once; cdr3_aa: CASSLGTAMAYEQYF; cdr3_nt: TGTGCCAGCAGTTTAGGGACAGCGATGGCCTACGAGCAGTACTTC
d_call: .; v_call: TRBV5-1; j_call: TRBJ2-4; clone_size: .; cdr3_aa: CASSVDGNIQYF; cdr3_nt: TGCGCCAGCAGCGTCGACGGGAACATTCAGTACTTC
d_call: .; v_call: TRBV7-6; j_call: TRBJ2-5; clone_size: .; cdr3_aa: CASSFTDQETQYF; cdr3_nt: TGTGCCAGCAGTTTCACGGACCAAGAGACCCAGTACTTC
d_call: TRBD1; v_call: TRBV5-4; j_call: TRBJ2-5; clone_size: .; cdr3_aa: CASSFSQGARETQYF; cdr3_nt: TGTGCCAGCAGCTTTTCACAGGGGGCGCGAGAGACCCAGTACTTC
d_call: .; v_call: TRBV10-3; j_call: TRBJ1-5; clone_size: .; cdr3_aa: CAISESTGPHNQPQHF; cdr3_nt: TGTGCCATCAGTGAGTCGACAGGACCCCACAATCAGCCCCAGCATTTT
d_call: .; v_call: TRBV7-8; j_call: TRBJ1-5; clone_size: .; cdr3_aa: CASSPRPSLLLNQPQHF; cdr3_nt: TGTGCCAGCAGCCCGAGGCCCAGCCTTCTCCTTAATCAGCCCCAGCATTTT
d_call: .; v_call: TRBV21-1; j_call: TRBJ2-6; clone_size: once; cdr3_aa: CASSKAVSGANVLTF; cdr3_nt: TGTGCCAGCAGCAAAGCCGTCTCTGGGGCCAACGTCCTGACTTTC
d_call: TRBD2; v_call: TRBV25-1; j_call: TRBJ2-7; clone_size: .; cdr3_aa: CASSEWGGYEQYF; cdr3_nt: TGTGCCAGCAGTGAATGGGGGGGCTACGAGCAGTACTTC
d_call: .; v_call: TRBV7-9; j_call: TRBJ2-1; clone_size: .; cdr3_aa: CASSLARLGHDNEQFF; cdr3_nt: TGTGCCAGCAGCTTAGCAAGACTAGGCCATGACAATGAGCAGTTCTTC
d_call: .; v_call: TRBV10-1; j_call: TRBJ1-1; clone_size: .; cdr3_aa: CASSEANTEAFF; cdr3_nt: TGCGCCAGCAGTGAAGCGAACACTGAAGCTTTCTTT
d_call: .; v_call: TRBV10-3; j_call: TRBJ2-5; clone_size: .; cdr3_aa: CAIATPGETQYF; cdr3_nt: TGTGCCATCGCGACCCCCGGGGAGACCCAGTACTTC
d_call: TRBD1; v_call: TRBV25-1; j_call: TRBJ2-7; clone_size: .; cdr3_aa: CASSLTGVSYEQYF; cdr3_nt: TGTGCCAGCAGCCTTACAGGGGTATCCTACGAGCAGTACTTC
d_call: .; v_call: TRBV6-5; j_call: TRBJ2-2; clone_size: .; cdr3_aa: CASSYPLGELFF; cdr3_nt: TGTGCCAGCAGTTACCCTTTGGGGGAGCTGTTTTTT
d_call: .; v_call: TRBV6-1; j_call: TRBJ2-5; clone_size: .; cdr3_aa: CASSVVETQYF; cdr3_nt: TGTGCCAGCAGTGTAGTGGAGACCCAGTACTTC
d_call: .; v_call: TRBV7-9; j_call: TRBJ1-2; clone_size: .; cdr3_aa: CSSSMGTFSGYTF; cdr3_nt: TGTTCCAGCAGCATGGGGACTTTTAGTGGCTACACCTTC
d_call: .; v_call: TRBV11-3; j_call: TRBJ1-6; clone_size: few; cdr3_aa: CASSSSSYNSPLHF; cdr3_nt: TGTGCCAGCAGCTCCAGCTCCTATAATTCACCCCTCCACTTT